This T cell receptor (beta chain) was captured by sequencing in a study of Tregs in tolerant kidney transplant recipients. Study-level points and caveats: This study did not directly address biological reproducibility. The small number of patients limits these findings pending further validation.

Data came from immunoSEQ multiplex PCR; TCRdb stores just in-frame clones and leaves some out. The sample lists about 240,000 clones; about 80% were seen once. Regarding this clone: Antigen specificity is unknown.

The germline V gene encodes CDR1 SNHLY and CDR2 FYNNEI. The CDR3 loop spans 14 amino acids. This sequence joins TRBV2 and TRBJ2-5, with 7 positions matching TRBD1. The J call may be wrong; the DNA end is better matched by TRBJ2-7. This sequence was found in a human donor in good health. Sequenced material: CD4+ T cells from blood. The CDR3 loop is CASKFEGRGYEQYF. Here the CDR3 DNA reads TGTGCCAGCAAGTTCGAGGGCAGGGGGTACGAGCAGTACTTC.